This T cell receptor beta chain originates from a study of blood T cell repertoires in COVID-19. Data came from immunoSEQ multiplex PCR; TCRdb stores just in-frame clones and leaves some out. The sample records 180,000 or so clones, 60% to 85% being singletons. The germline V gene has CDR1 LGHDT and CDR2 YNNKEL (reference sequence). With 1 base clipped from V and 0 bases from J, the junction kept 7 bases outside the gene matches. The CDR3 has 18 amino acids. Material: peripheral blood. The chain joins TRBV3-1 (or the pseudogene TRBV3-2) to TRBJ1-1, with 11 bases matching TRBD1. The sequence came from a woman between 50 and 59 years old with active or convalescent COVID-19. The CDR3 bases are TGTGCCAGCAGCCAAGCCGGGACAGGGGGGCTCATGAACACTGAAGCTTTCTTT. It translates to CASSQAGTGGLMNTEAFF.